This is a list of T cell receptor beta chains from one sample in a study of regulatory T cells in long-lasting Graves disease. TCRdb passed the multiplex PCR reads through MiXCR, listing each CDR3 protein once. In the table there are approximately 400,000 distinct CDR3 sequences, about 23% of which are singletons. Sequencing was performed on peripheral blood mononuclear cells (PBMCs), taken when the disease was refractory, from a patient treated with antithyroid drugs. The receptors were gathered from a woman aged 40 to 50 with Graves disease. Both conserved end residues are part of each CDR3. The D gene is left open where the match is weak. Rows give clone size only sometimes, using once, few, many, or a class for an expanded clone.

j_call d_call clone_size v_call cdr3_aa cdr3_nt
TRBJ2-5 . many TRBV7-9 CASSFVAGPAAQYF TGTGCCAGCAGCTTTGTCGCCGGGCCCGCGGCCCAGTACTTC
TRBJ1-5 . . TRBV20-1 CSAREGSYSNQPQHF TGCAGTGCGAGGGAGGGCTCCTACTCGAATCAGCCCCAGCATTTT
TRBJ1-6 . few TRBV7-9 CASSLARDSPLHF TGTGCCAGCAGCTTAGCGCGGGATTCACCCCTCCACTTT
TRBJ1-2 TRBD1 many TRBV28 CASRPPGQKGYTF TGTGCCAGCAGGCCGCCGGGACAGAAAGGCTACACCTTC
TRBJ1-1 TRBD1 many TRBV19 CASSIGQGVVNTEAFF TGTGCCAGTAGTATCGGACAGGGCGTCGTGAACACTGAAGCTTTCTTT
TRBJ1-1 . many TRBV10-3 CAISTGNTEAFF TGTGCCATCAGTACGGGGAACACTGAAGCTTTCTTT
TRBJ2-3 TRBD1 few TRBV12-3/TRBV12-4 CASRLDRGSTDTQYF TGTGCCAGCAGGTTGGACAGGGGGAGCACAGATACGCAGTATTTT
TRBJ2-7 TRBD1 many TRBV2 CASSEVGTGRYEQYF TGTGCCAGCAGTGAAGTTGGGACAGGGCGCTACGAGCAGTACTTC
TRBJ2-7 TRBD2 many TRBV28 CASSLQPSGTYEQYF TGTGCCAGCAGTTTACAACCTAGCGGGACCTACGAGCAGTACTTC
TRBJ2-5 TRBD1 many TRBV10-1 CASLRDSQETQYF TGCGCCAGCCTACGGGACAGCCAAGAGACCCAGTACTTC
TRBJ1-1 . many TRBV7-9 CASSPSGSTEAFF TGTGCCAGCAGCCCCTCAGGAAGCACTGAAGCTTTCTTT
TRBJ1-1 . many TRBV28 CASPDRMNTEAFF TGTGCCAGTCCAGACAGAATGAACACTGAAGCTTTCTTT
TRBJ1-1 . many TRBV12-3/TRBV12-4 CASSLQGSNTEAFF TGTGCCAGCAGTCTACAGGGATCGAACACTGAAGCTTTCTTT
TRBJ2-7 TRBD1 . TRBV13 CASSTRQGARREQYF TGTGCCAGCAGCACCCGACAGGGGGCGCGACGCGAGCAGTACTTC
TRBJ2-1 TRBD2 . TRBV6-2/TRBV6-3 CASSYSGRALYEQFF TGTGCCAGCAGTTATAGCGGGAGGGCTTTATATGAGCAGTTCTTC
TRBJ2-7 . . TRBV12-3/TRBV12-4 CASSTRYLSGMDYERYF TGTGCCAGCAGCACCCGGTATTTATCGGGGATGGATTACGAGCGGTACTTC
TRBJ1-1 TRBD1 . TRBV10-3 CAISDPTGGYSNTEAFF TGTGCCATCAGTGATCCGACAGGGGGTTACTCGAACACTGAAGCTTTCTTT
TRBJ1-6 . . TRBV20-1 CSAREHSLGSPLHF TGCAGTGCTAGAGAACATAGCTTGGGGTCACCCCTCCACTTT
TRBJ2-7 TRBD2 . TRBV2 CASSEGGLAGVLPSSYEQYF TGTGCCAGCAGTGAAGGGGGACTAGCGGGAGTCCTCCCGAGCTCCTACGAGCAGTACTTC
TRBJ1-6 TRBD1 many TRBV20-1 CSAERQGVSYNSPLHF TGCAGTGCGGAGAGACAGGGAGTGTCCTATAATTCACCCCTCCACTTT
TRBJ2-7 . . TRBV4-1 CASSMRDSPYEQYF TGCGCCAGCAGCATGCGGGACAGTCCCTACGAGCAGTACTTC
TRBJ2-5 . few TRBV29-1 CSVQGTAFVAQYF TGCAGCGTTCAGGGGACGGCCTTTGTGGCCCAGTACTTC
TRBJ2-6 . many TRBV13 CASSLGLGGSGANVLTF TGTGCCAGCAGCTTAGGCCTGGGGGGCTCTGGGGCCAACGTCCTGACTTTC
TRBJ1-1 . many TRBV6-2/TRBV6-3 CASSYSTVGNTEAFF TGTGCCAGCAGTTACTCGACCGTGGGAAACACTGAAGCTTTCTTT